This TCR beta chain originates from a study of blood T cell repertoires in COVID-19. Clones were read by immunoSEQ multiplex PCR, and TCRdb kept only the in-frame ones, dropping some. The table shows about 200,000 clones, with more than 65% occurring only once. V was pared by 6 bases and J by 7 bases, with 8 bases of the junction left unmatched. Germline CDR1 is KGHSH and CDR2 is LQKENI. This CDR3 is built from 14 residues. The specimen sequenced was peripheral blood. This chain links TRBV18 with TRBJ2-4; 8 bases map to TRBD1. This receptor was taken from a man aged 45-60 years with active or convalescent COVID-19. The CDR3 loop reads CASSSGGTFNIQYF. The CDR3 DNA reads as TGTGCCAGCTCGTCAGGGGGCACGTTTAACATTCAGTACTTC.